These 21 T cell receptor beta chains came from one sample sequenced in a study of identifying expanded T cells in peripheral blood. Clones were sequenced by immunoSEQ multiplex PCR, and TCRdb holds only the in-frame ones, with some missing. This sample yields approximately 110,000 clones, of which 88% are seen a single time; 7.5% to 10% belongs to the top ten. Sequencing used blood. The receptors shown here come from a person aged 18 to 75 in good health.

This chain connects TRBV19 to TRBJ2-1, with TRBD1 matching 11 bases. This CDR3 is 14 amino acids long. The V and J ends lost 6 bases and 8 bases, in that order; junction bases with no gene match: 6. CDR1 is LNHDA and CDR2 is SQIVND in the germline V gene (reference sequence). The CDR3 reads CASRRDRGIHEQFF. Written as DNA, the CDR3 is TGTGCCAGTAGAAGGGACAGGGGGATCCATGAGCAGTTCTTC.

The V and J genes are TRBV7-2 and TRBJ2-1; D is unclear. V was clipped by 0 bases and J by 4 bases, with 10 bases between them. The germline gives CDR1 SGHTA, CDR2 FQGNSA. The CDR3 has 15 residues. CDR3 sequence: CASSLAGPRYNEQFF. In nucleotides, the CDR3 is TGTGCCAGCAGCTTAGCTGGCCCCAGGTACAATGAGCAGTTCTTC.

V is TRBV5-4 and J is TRBJ2-4; D is perhaps TRBD1 (5 bases). There are 14 residues in the CDR3. V was clipped by 5 bases and J by 6 bases, with 15 bases between them. Germline V gives CDR1 SGHNT, CDR2 YYREEE (reference sequence). For the CDR3, the DNA is TGTGCCAGCAGACAATATACTGACAGAAACATTCAGTACTTC. It specifies CASRQYTDRNIQYF.

The chain joins TRBV21-1 to TRBJ2-7; TRBD1, the D gene given by the table, was not confirmed from the DNA. TRBV21-1 is a recognized pseudogene. The CDR3 totals 15 residues. The CDR3 nucleotides are TGTGCCAGCAGCAGAAAACCCGACAGCTCCTACGAGCAGTACTTC. Encoded protein: CASSRKPDSSYEQYF.

V is TRBV7-2 and J is TRBJ2-7; 8 bases fit TRBD1. Losses at the gene ends were 5 bases for V and 2 bases for J; bases not matched to a gene: 8. This CDR3 has 15 amino acids. Looked up from germline, CDR1 is SGHTA and CDR2 is FQGNSA. The CDR3 bases are TGTGCCAGCAGCAGCCTGACAGGGGCGGCCTACGAGCAGTACTTC. Translation gives CASSSLTGAAYEQYF.

V is TRBV4-1 and J is TRBJ2-7, with 10 bases lining up with TRBD2. Losses at the gene ends were 4 bases for V and 7 bases for J; bases not matched to a gene: 7. CDR3 size: 14 residues. Germline V lookup: CDR1 MGHRA, CDR2 YSYEKL. The CDR3 region is CASSPGLAAYEQYF. The CDR3 region has the DNA TGCGCCAGCAGCCCTGGACTAGCGGCATATGAGCAGTACTTC.

This clone showed up just a few times. The chain joins TRBV2 to TRBJ2-4; 7 bases are shared with TRBD1. The CDR3 covers 14 residues. V dropped 1 base and J dropped 4; count of bases not matched to a gene: 1. The germline gives CDR1 SNHLY, CDR2 FYNNEI. In DNA, the CDR3 is TGTGCCAGCAGTGAAGGGACAGGTAAAAACATTCAGTACTTC. Its translation: CASSEGTGKNIQYF.

This rearrangement joins TRBV9 to TRBJ2-7; D is undetermined. This CDR3 has 15 amino acids. In germline, CDR1 is SGDLS, CDR2 YYNGEE. Trimming removed 0 bases at V and 4 bases at J, with 14 bases between. This chain's CDR3 is CASSVAPIVGYEQYF. The CDR3 DNA reads TGTGCCAGCAGCGTAGCACCGATAGTCGGGTACGAGCAGTACTTC.

The V call is TRBV18, the J call TRBJ1-2; D uncertain. Germline loops: CDR1 KGHSH, CDR2 LQKENI. The CDR3 contains 16 residues. The germline V and J ends were trimmed by 0 bases and 1 base, with 12 bases remaining between them. CDR3 loop: CASSPPVQEFNYGYTF. In DNA, the CDR3 is TGTGCCAGCTCACCACCGGTCCAGGAGTTTAACTATGGCTACACCTTC.

The chain recombines TRBV21-1 with TRBJ2-4; the listed D gene, TRBD2, was not tested against the DNA. TRBV21-1 is a pseudogene. The CDR3 is made up of 14 amino acids. In DNA, the CDR3 is TGTGCCAGCAGCAAAGATCGGGGAGGAAACATTCAGTACTTC. Translating it yields CASSKDRGGNIQYF.

For the CDR3, the DNA is TGTGCCAGCAGCTTAGGAGGGTCGGACACTGAAGCTTTCTTT. This codes for CASSLGGSDTEAFF. This chain uses TRBV7-9 with TRBJ1-1, with D uncertain. Per the germline V gene, CDR1 is SEHNR and CDR2 is FQNEAQ (reference sequence). The CDR3 has 14 amino acids. V shed 1 base and J shed 3 bases, with 9 bases lying between them.

The rearrangement links TRBV28 to TRBJ1-5; D unclear. Trimming took off 0 bases at V and 7 bases at J, with 4 bases between the two ends. The CDR3 has 12 amino acids. In germline, CDR1 is MDHEN, CDR2 SYDVKM. CDR3 sequence: CASSLWEQPQHF. The CDR3 DNA sequence: TGTGCCAGCAGTTTATGGGAGCAGCCCCAGCATTTT.

The V call is TRBV6-6, the J call TRBJ1-5; no clear D gene. V was cut by 0 bases and J by 2 bases, with 5 bases left in between. There are 14 residues in the CDR3. Germline CDR1 reads MNHNY; CDR2 reads SVGAGI (reference sequence). The CDR3 is CASSYSQGNQPQHF. The CDR3 nucleotides read TGTGCCAGCAGTTACTCTCAGGGCAATCAGCCCCAGCATTTT.

The chain recombines TRBV28 with TRBJ1-3; 9 bases agree with TRBD1. V gave up 6 bases and J gave up 4 bases; unmatched junction bases: 10. The CDR3 totals 16 residues. Germline V gene lookup returns CDR1 MDHEN and CDR2 SYDVKM. In DNA form, the CDR3 reads TGTGCCAGCAGGAACCCGGGACAGGGAGTGGGAAACACCATATATTTT. Protein product: CASRNPGQGVGNTIYF.

This chain connects TRBV5-1 to TRBJ1-5; D gene ambiguous. The CDR3 is made up of 17 amino acids. Trimming cost V 0 bases and J 2 bases, with 15 bases left between them. Germline CDR1 and CDR2: SGHRS and YFSETQ. CDR3 sequence (DNA): TGCGCCAGCAGCTTGGCTCCGGGTGGGTTCGGCAATCAGCCCCAGCATTTT. Protein product: CASSLAPGGFGNQPQHF.

The chain combines TRBV5-6 with TRBJ2-7; D unresolved. The CDR3 has 13 residues. CDR1 is SGHDT and CDR2 is YYEEEE in the germline V gene. Trimming removed 5 bases from V and 3 bases from J, with 12 bases in between. The CDR3, as DNA: TGTGCCAGCAGGCATAGGTTAGGCTACGAGCAGTACTTC. This codes for CASRHRLGYEQYF.

The V gene is TRBV5-1, the J gene TRBJ2-7; D gene uncertain. This CDR3 comprises 14 residues. Germline V gene lookup returns CDR1 SGHRS and CDR2 YFSETQ. V shed 1 base and J shed 5 bases, with 13 bases lying between them. Here the CDR3 DNA reads TGCGCCAGCAGCTTGTCCGGCTTAGCCGACGAGCAGTACTTC. This codes for CASSLSGLADEQYF.

This chain connects TRBV5-4 to TRBJ2-1, with TRBD2 matching 14 bases. The length of the CDR3 is 15 residues. Unmatched junction bases numbered 12, after V lost 10 bases and J lost 9 bases. Germline lookup yields CDR1 SGHNT and CDR2 YYREEE (reference sequence). The CDR3: CAGWTGLAGAGEQFF. For the CDR3, the DNA is TGTGCCGGCTGGACGGGACTAGCGGGAGCGGGTGAGCAGTTCTTC.

This clone has a handful of counts. The chain joins TRBV2 to TRBJ1-2; no firm D call. The CDR3 spans 8 residues. V was pared by 9 bases and J by 8 bases, with 4 bases between. Germline assignment: CDR1 SNHLY and CDR2 FYNNEI. In nucleotides, the CDR3 is TGTGCCAGACGAGGCTACACCTTC. Protein product: CARRGYTF.

The rearrangement joins TRBV6-1 to TRBJ2-5; weak D call: TRBD1 (6 bases). CDR1 and CDR2 from the germline V gene are MNHNS and SASEGT. The V gene lost 1 base and the J gene lost 5 bases, with 8 bases spanning the gap. The CDR3 has 13 amino acids. The CDR3 region has the DNA TGTGCCAGCAGTGAAGTGAGGGGGGAGACCCAGTACTTC. It encodes CASSEVRGETQYF.

The gene calls are TRBV4-1 and TRBJ2-3; the D gene is possibly TRBD1 (5 bases). Trimming took 0 bases from V and 0 from J, leaving 13 bases between them. In germline, CDR1 is MGHRA, CDR2 YSYEKL. The CDR3 is 17 residues long. The CDR3 loop is CASSQEVLGASTDTQYF. The CDR3 DNA follows: TGCGCCAGCAGCCAAGAGGTGTTAGGGGCCAGCACAGATACGCAGTATTTT.